This T cell receptor (beta chain) stems from a study of blood T cell repertoires in COVID-19. For the study at large: T cells, B-cell-depleted T cells, or PBMCs provided the cDNA or gDNA that served as material.

Membership in each cohort depended on participant-reported clinical history. V lost 0 bases, J lost 8 bases, and 13 bases lay in between. This CDR3 has 14 amino acids. Germline lookup yields CDR1 SGHRS and CDR2 YFSETQ. Assay: immunoSEQ multiplex PCR; the TCRdb copy retains only in-frame clones and omits some. The table shows 150,000 to 200,000 clones, with 75% to 85% occurring only once. This chain uses TRBV5-1 with TRBJ2-3; D gene ambiguous. Material: PBMCs or T cells enriched from blood (not recorded which). This receptor was obtained from a woman aged 45-59 years with acute COVID-19. CDR3 nucleotides: TGCGCCAGCAGCTTGGATGGCACCTCAGGTACGCAGTATTTT. Translating gives CASSLDGTSGTQYF.